This is a list of T cell receptor beta chains from one sample in a study of blood T cell repertoires in COVID-19. Some clones are missing from TCRdb's copy, which holds only in-frame ones; the method was immunoSEQ multiplex PCR. The sample comprises around 46,000 clones, around 87% of which are singletons, and 2.1% rests with the top ten. The material sequenced was peripheral blood. These receptors all come from a woman of 80 years or more with COVID-19, enrolled during active disease. Each CDR3 is given without its conserved first and last residue. Each record gives: D gene, V gene, J gene, clone size, CDR3 protein. The D gene is left open where the match is weak. Only some rows state a clone size, as once, few, many or a class for expanded clones.

TRBD1	TRBV2	TRBJ1-3	NA	ASRLTGDGNTIY
TRBD1	TRBV5-8	TRBJ1-5	NA	ASSLGQGGNQPQH
TRBD2	TRBV3-1/TRBV3-2	TRBJ2-7	NA	ASSNRLAGVYEQY
NA	TRBV27	TRBJ2-2	once	ASSRSGELF
NA	TRBV18	TRBJ1-3	NA	ASSRVRVISGNTIY
NA	TRBV5-8	TRBJ1-4	NA	ASSLGLFNEKLF
TRBD1	TRBV6-6	TRBJ1-5	NA	ASRGGQGDNQPQH
NA	TRBV3-1/TRBV3-2	TRBJ2-3	once	ASSQDWAPPRY
NA	TRBV30	TRBJ1-5	once	AWSVLGAGPFSNQPQH
NA	TRBV28	TRBJ1-1	NA	ASSGGGRQNTEAF